This T cell receptor beta chain is from a study of blood T cell repertoires in COVID-19. For the study at large: Material from acute and convalescent COVID-19 was sourced from the United States, Italy and Spain. T cells, B-cell-depleted T cells, or PBMCs provided the cDNA or gDNA that served as material.

The authors' processing: Reference gene primer amplification gave nucleated cell count estimates. Some clones are missing from TCRdb's copy, which holds only in-frame ones; the method was immunoSEQ multiplex PCR. Clonal size and the V and J genes are those of that table, whereas D and trimming came from the DNA. Of 12,000 to 15,000 clones listed, 75% to 90% are singletons. CDR1 and CDR2 from the germline V gene are LNHDA and SQIVND (reference sequence). With V trimmed by 4 bases and J by 4 bases, 8 bases remained unmatched. The CDR3 contains 15 residues. Sequenced: peripheral blood. V usage is TRBV19 and J usage is TRBJ2-3; 7 nucleotides line up with TRBD2. The TCR sequence derives from a human donor in a cohort sampled during active COVID-19. The CDR3 DNA reads as TGTGCCAGTAGTAGATCCGGGACTAACGCAGATACGCAGTATTTT. Amino acids: CASSRSGTNADTQYF.